This TCR beta chain was retrieved from a study of blood T cell repertoires in COVID-19. Study details: The United States, Italy and Spain provided the acute and convalescent COVID-19 samples. In each case, the material was cDNA or gDNA derived from T cells, B-cell-depleted T cells, or PBMCs.

How the authors handled the data: Estimated nucleated cell counts came from reference gene primer amplification. Clones were read by immunoSEQ multiplex PCR, and TCRdb kept only the in-frame ones, dropping some. The V and J calls and the clone size are those of that table, but D and trimming were determined from the DNA. The sample holds 130,000 or so clones, roughly 79% seen once. This clone occurred a few times. The CDR3 runs 13 residues. V gave up 3 bases and J gave up 1 base, with 7 bases separating them. Germline values: CDR1 LNHDA, CDR2 SQIVND (reference sequence). The V and J genes are TRBV19 and TRBJ2-7; D is perhaps TRBD2 (6 bases). The sample comprised peripheral blood. The receptor comes from a human donor in a cohort sampled during active COVID-19. CDR3 bases: TGTGCCAGTAGTATCCGGGAGTCCTACGAGCAGTACTTC. Its protein is CASSIRESYEQYF. The full variable domain, rest sourced from reference TRBV19 and TRBJ2-7, is DGGITQSPKYLFRKEGQNVTLSCEQNLNHDAMYWYRQDPGQGLRLIYYSQIVNDFQKGDIAEGYSVSREKKESFPLTVTSAQKNPTAFYLCASSIRESYEQYFGPGTRLTVT.